This is a list of T cell receptor beta chains from one sample in a study of CD8 T cells in ankylosing spondylitis. TCRdb re-analysed the 5' RACE reads in MiXCR, keeping a single row per CDR3 protein. The table has a few hundred thousand distinct CDR3 sequences, under 14% seen once; the top ten hold roughly 9.2%. The sequenced material came from blood, either unsorted or a sorted T cell fraction (not recorded which). These receptors originate from a female donor with ankylosing spondylitis or in good health (not recorded which). Each CDR3 is given with its conserved first and last residue. The D gene is left open where the match is weak. Expanded clones are given a class, and other clones once, few, many or no size at all.

V gene: TRBV20-1
D gene: TRBD2
J gene: TRBJ2-1
clone size: many
CDR3 DNA: TGCAGTGCTAGTGAACTAGCGGACTACAATGAGCAGTTCTTC
CDR3 protein: CSASELADYNEQFF

V gene: TRBV5-1
D gene: TRBD1
J gene: TRBJ2-1
clone size: many
CDR3 DNA: TGCGCCAGCAGCTTGTCGTGGCGGGACAGGGGTCCGAATGAGCAGTTCTTC
CDR3 protein: CASSLSWRDRGPNEQFF

V gene: TRBV20-1
D gene: .
J gene: TRBJ2-1
clone size: many
CDR3 DNA: TGCAGTGCGATTCCTACGGGACTCCGCCCCCGCAATGAGCAGTTCTTC
CDR3 protein: CSAIPTGLRPRNEQFF

V gene: TRBV19
D gene: TRBD1
J gene: TRBJ2-1
clone size: .
CDR3 DNA: TGTGCCAGTAGTACTTTGACAGGGGGGGTGAGTTGGTTC
CDR3 protein: CASSTLTGGVSWF

V gene: TRBV5-1
D gene: .
J gene: TRBJ2-1
clone size: many
CDR3 DNA: TGCGCCAGCAGAAGTCGAAGGGAGGACAATGAGCAGTTCTTC
CDR3 protein: CASRSRREDNEQFF

V gene: TRBV3-1
D gene: .
J gene: TRBJ1-5
clone size: few
CDR3 DNA: TGTGCCAGCAGCCAAGCTAGGACTCAGCCCCAGCATTTT
CDR3 protein: CASSQARTQPQHF

V gene: TRBV5-1
D gene: TRBD2
J gene: TRBJ2-3
clone size: many
CDR3 DNA: TGCGCCAGCAGCTTGGCCGCTAGCGGGGGGACTGAAGATACGCAGTATTTT
CDR3 protein: CASSLAASGGTEDTQYF

V gene: TRBV7-2
D gene: TRBD2
J gene: TRBJ2-7
clone size: .
CDR3 DNA: TGTGCCAGCAGCTTACGGGCGGGAGGCGGATCCGAGCAGTACTTC
CDR3 protein: CASSLRAGGGSEQYF

V gene: TRBV5-1
D gene: .
J gene: TRBJ2-1
clone size: many
CDR3 DNA: TGCGCCAGCATGAGGGTGGGCTCCTACAATGAGCAGTTCTTC
CDR3 protein: CASMRVGSYNEQFF

V gene: TRBV13
D gene: .
J gene: TRBJ2-3
clone size: .
CDR3 DNA: TGTGCCAGCAGCCGAGGGACTCCCGTGGATACGCAGTATTTT
CDR3 protein: CASSRGTPVDTQYF

V gene: TRBV6-5
D gene: TRBD2
J gene: TRBJ2-1
clone size: few
CDR3 DNA: TGTGCCAGCAGTCCCCTACTATGGGGGGGGACTAGCGGAAGAACGGCCTACAATGAGCAGTTCTTC
CDR3 protein: CASSPLLWGGTSGRTAYNEQFF

V gene: TRBV6-2/TRBV6-3
D gene: .
J gene: TRBJ2-5
clone size: few
CDR3 DNA: TGTGCCAGCAGTTACGACGAGACCCAGTACTTC
CDR3 protein: CASSYDETQYF

V gene: TRBV10-3
D gene: .
J gene: TRBJ2-4
clone size: many
CDR3 DNA: TGTGCCATCAGTGAGTCAGGAGGAGATACCTCAGCCAAAAACATTCAGTACTTC
CDR3 protein: CAISESGGDTSAKNIQYF

V gene: TRBV7-2
D gene: TRBD1
J gene: TRBJ1-2
clone size: .
CDR3 DNA: TGTGCCAGCAGCTTAGGACCGGGGCAGGGGGTTAACTACACCTTC
CDR3 protein: CASSLGPGQGVNYTF